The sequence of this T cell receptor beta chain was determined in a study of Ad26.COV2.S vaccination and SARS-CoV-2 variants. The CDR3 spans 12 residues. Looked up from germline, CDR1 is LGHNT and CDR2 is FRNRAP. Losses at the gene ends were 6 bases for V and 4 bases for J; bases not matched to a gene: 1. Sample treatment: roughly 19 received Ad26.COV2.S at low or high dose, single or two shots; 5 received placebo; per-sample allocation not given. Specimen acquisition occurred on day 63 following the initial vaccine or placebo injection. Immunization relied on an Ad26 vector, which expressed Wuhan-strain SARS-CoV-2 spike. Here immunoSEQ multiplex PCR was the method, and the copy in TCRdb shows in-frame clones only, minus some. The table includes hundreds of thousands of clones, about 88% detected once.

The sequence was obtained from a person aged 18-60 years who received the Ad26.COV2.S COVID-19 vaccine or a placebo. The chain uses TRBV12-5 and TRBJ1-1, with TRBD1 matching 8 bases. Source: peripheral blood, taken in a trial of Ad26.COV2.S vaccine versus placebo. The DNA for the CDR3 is TGTGCTAGTGGGACAGGGGTCACTGAAGCTTTCTTT. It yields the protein CASGTGVTEAFF.